This TCR beta chain was observed in a study of CD4+ T cells in melanoma. Assay: immunoSEQ multiplex PCR; the TCRdb copy retains only in-frame clones and omits some. There are tens of thousands of clones in the sample; approximately 74% occur only once, and roughly 4.8% lies in the top ten. V lost 5 bases to trimming and J lost 6 bases; unmatched junction nucleotides: 4. Germline V gives CDR1 SEHNR, CDR2 FQNEAQ (reference sequence). The CDR3 runs to 13 residues. Only a few counts were recorded for this clone. This TCR came from a human donor with melanoma. The chain links TRBV7-9 to TRBJ2-7; 10 nucleotides align to TRBD1. Sequenced: tumor tissue. In DNA, the CDR3 is TGTGCCAGCAGCACCGGGACAGGGGTCGAGCAGTACTTC. Amino acids: CASSTGTGVEQYF.